This T cell receptor beta chain was captured in a study of OX40 agonist ivuxolimab in advanced cancers. Study-wide context: Ivuxolimab, an antibody that agonizes OX40 (CD134), was administered to the patients. Partial responses, seen in three patients, involved one hepatocellular carcinoma and two cutaneous melanomas. The eligibility criteria allowed prior anti-PD-1, anti-PD-L1 or anti-CTLA-4 therapy, and 40% had some.

Assay: immunoSEQ multiplex PCR; the TCRdb copy retains only in-frame clones and omits some. The sample consists of about 100,000 clones, roughly 93% of them appearing once. This CDR3 has 16 residues. CDR1 and CDR2 from the germline V gene are LNHDA and SQIVND (reference sequence). V gave up 5 bases and J gave up 10 bases, with 24 bases separating them. The chain joins TRBV19 to TRBJ2-1; D may be TRBD1 (5 bases). The sequence derives from an adult with an advanced solid tumor such as melanoma, head and neck, liver or kidney cancer. The source material was CD4+ or CD8+ T cells sorted from blood, sampled in a trial of the OX40 agonist ivuxolimab. The CDR3 region is CASSPTGDGLPREQFF. The CDR3 nucleotides read TGTGCCAGTAGTCCAACAGGCGACGGGCTACCGCGGGAGCAGTTCTTC. The entire variable domain, with the rest obtained from reference TRBV19 and TRBJ2-1, is as follows: DGGITQSPKYLFRKEGQNVTLSCEQNLNHDAMYWYRQDPGQGLRLIYYSQIVNDFQKGDIAEGYSVSREKKESFPLTVTSAQKNPTAFYLCASSPTGDGLPREQFFGPGTRLTVL.